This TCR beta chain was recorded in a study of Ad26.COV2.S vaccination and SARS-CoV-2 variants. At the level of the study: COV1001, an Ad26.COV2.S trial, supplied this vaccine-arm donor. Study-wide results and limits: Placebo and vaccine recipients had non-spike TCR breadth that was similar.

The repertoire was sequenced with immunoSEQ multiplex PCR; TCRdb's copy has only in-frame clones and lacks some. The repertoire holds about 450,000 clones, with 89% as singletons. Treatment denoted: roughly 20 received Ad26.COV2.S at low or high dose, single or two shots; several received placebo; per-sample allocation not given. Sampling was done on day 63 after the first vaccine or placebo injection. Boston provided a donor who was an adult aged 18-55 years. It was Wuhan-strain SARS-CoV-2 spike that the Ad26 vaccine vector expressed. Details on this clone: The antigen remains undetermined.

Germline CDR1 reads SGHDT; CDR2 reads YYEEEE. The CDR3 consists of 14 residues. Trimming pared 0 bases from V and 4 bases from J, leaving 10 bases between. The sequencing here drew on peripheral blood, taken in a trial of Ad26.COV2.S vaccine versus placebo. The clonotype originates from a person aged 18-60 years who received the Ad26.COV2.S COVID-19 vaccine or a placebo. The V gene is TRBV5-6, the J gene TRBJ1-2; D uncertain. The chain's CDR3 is CASSLVRNTYGYTF. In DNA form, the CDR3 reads TGTGCCAGCAGCTTGGTAAGGAATACCTATGGCTACACCTTC.